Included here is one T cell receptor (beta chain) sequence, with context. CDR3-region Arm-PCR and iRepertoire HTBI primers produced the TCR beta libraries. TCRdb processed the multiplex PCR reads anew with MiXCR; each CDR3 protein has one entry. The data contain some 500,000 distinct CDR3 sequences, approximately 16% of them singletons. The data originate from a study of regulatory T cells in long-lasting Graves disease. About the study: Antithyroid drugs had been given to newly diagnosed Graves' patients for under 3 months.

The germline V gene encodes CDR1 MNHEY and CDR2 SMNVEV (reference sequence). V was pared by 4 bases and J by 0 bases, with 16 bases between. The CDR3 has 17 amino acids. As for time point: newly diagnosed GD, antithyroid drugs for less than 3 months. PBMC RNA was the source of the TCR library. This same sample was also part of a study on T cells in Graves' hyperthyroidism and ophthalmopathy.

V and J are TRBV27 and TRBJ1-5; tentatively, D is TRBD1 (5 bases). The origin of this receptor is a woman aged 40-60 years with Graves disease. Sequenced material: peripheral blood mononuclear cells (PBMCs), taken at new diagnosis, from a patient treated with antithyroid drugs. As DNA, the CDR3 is TGTGCCAGCAGTTCAAGGGGTGGATTTAATAGCAATCAGCCCCAGCATTTT. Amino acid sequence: CASSSRGGFNSNQPQHF.